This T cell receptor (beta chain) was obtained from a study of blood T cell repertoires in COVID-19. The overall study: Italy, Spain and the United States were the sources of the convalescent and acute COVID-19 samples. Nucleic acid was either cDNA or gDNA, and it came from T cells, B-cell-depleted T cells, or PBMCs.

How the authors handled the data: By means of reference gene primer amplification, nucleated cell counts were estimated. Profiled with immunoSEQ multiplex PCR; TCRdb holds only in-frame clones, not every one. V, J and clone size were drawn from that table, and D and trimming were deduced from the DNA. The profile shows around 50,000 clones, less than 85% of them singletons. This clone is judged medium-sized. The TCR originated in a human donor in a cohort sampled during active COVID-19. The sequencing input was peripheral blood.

The CDR3 DNA reads TGTGCCACCAGTGATTTGGAGGGAGATCAAGAGACCCAGTACTTC. Translation: CATSDLEGDQETQYF. This chain links TRBV24-1 with TRBJ2-5; D perhaps matches TRBD2 (5 bases). Germline V CDR1 and CDR2: KGHDR, SFDVKD. The CDR3 is made up of 15 amino acids. V shed 0 bases and J shed 2 bases, with 9 bases lying between them.